The 22 T cell receptor beta chains reported below all come from one sample, sequenced in a study of blood T cell repertoires in COVID-19. TCRdb's table, derived via immunoSEQ multiplex PCR, lists solely in-frame clones and lacks some. The repertoire holds approximately 85,000 clones, around four fifths seen once, with approximately 12% in the top ten. Sequencing input: peripheral blood. Receptors originate from a woman aged 65 to 85 with active or convalescent COVID-19.

This chain links TRBV7-2 with TRBJ2-1, with D unclear. The V gene's germline CDR1 is SGHTA and CDR2 FQGNSA. Deletions cut 3 bases from V and 7 bases from J, with 4 bases between. This CDR3 contains 11 residues. This chain's CDR3 is CASSFYNEQFF. The DNA of the CDR3 is TGTGCCAGCAGCTTCTATAATGAGCAGTTCTTC.

The chain combines TRBV5-5 with TRBJ1-1, with D maybe TRBD1 (6 bases). V lost 2 bases, J lost 4 bases, and 21 bases lay in between. Germline V gives CDR1 SGHKS, CDR2 YYEKEE (reference sequence). This CDR3 contains 17 residues. The CDR3 is CASSLGSGASWGTEAFF. The CDR3 region has the DNA TGTGCCAGCAGCTTAGGGTCAGGGGCCTCCTGGGGCACTGAAGCTTTCTTT.

This chain joins TRBV6-5 and TRBJ2-3; TRBD1 aligns across 8 bases. Per germline, CDR1 MNHEY and CDR2 SVGAGI. This CDR3 region has 15 residues. V was clipped by 6 bases and J by 5 bases; unmatched bases: 10. CDR3 region: CASRMTGAIGDTQYF. DNA of the CDR3: TGTGCCAGCAGGATGACAGGGGCAATCGGAGATACGCAGTATTTT.

The J gene is TRBJ1-1, the V gene TRBV6-5, with TRBD1 matching 9 bases. Germline V lookup: CDR1 MNHEY, CDR2 SVGAGI. CDR3 size: 13 residues. J gave up 11 bases and V 7 bases, and 11 bases lay outside the gene matches. This CDR3 is CASTQGQGFLAFF. CDR3 nucleotide sequence: TGTGCCAGCACTCAGGGACAGGGTTTTTTGGCTTTCTTT.

This clone was detected a few times. The V call is TRBV6-6, the J call TRBJ1-4; TRBD1 matches at 9 bases. V was clipped by 5 bases and J by 6 bases; unmatched bases: 10. This CDR3 contains 16 residues. Germline-derived CDR1 and CDR2 are MNHNY and SVGAGI (reference sequence). This CDR3 is CASSRTTGTGYEKLFF. The DNA for the CDR3 is TGTGCCAGCAGTCGAACCACCGGGACAGGGTATGAAAAACTGTTTTTT.

The V call is TRBV7-9, the J call TRBJ2-4, with TRBD1 as a possible D gene (5 bases). The CDR3 is 17 residues long. Germline V gives CDR1 SEHNR, CDR2 FQNEAQ (reference sequence). With 0 bases removed from V and 1 base from J, the gap between germline ends came to 13 bases. CDR3 DNA: TGTGCCAGCAGCTTAGCGTTGGCAGGGATGGCCAAAAACATTCAGTACTTC. It yields the protein CASSLALAGMAKNIQYF.

V usage is TRBV28 and J usage is TRBJ1-2; TRBD1 aligns across 10 bases. V gave up 11 bases and J gave up 5 bases; unmatched junction bases: 14. This CDR3 region has 15 residues. Germline V gene lookup returns CDR1 MDHEN and CDR2 SYDVKM. CDR3 amino acids: CAANAGGQGVYGYTF. The CDR3 DNA is TGTGCCGCAAACGCTGGAGGACAGGGGGTGTATGGCTACACCTTC.

This clone has more than one count but fewer than ten. This chain links TRBV24-1 with TRBJ2-7; 11 positions agree with TRBD1. The CDR3 length is 14 residues. The V gene end was trimmed by 4 bases and the J gene end by 6 bases; junction bases not matched to a gene: 4. Germline lookup yields CDR1 KGHDR and CDR2 SFDVKD. CDR3 coding DNA: TGTGCCACCAGTGAGCCCGGGACAGGGGGCGAGCAGTACTTC. Its protein product is CATSEPGTGGEQYF.

The DNA for the CDR3 is TGTGCCACCAGCAGGGGGACAGGGGACGCAGATACGCAGTATTTT. Translated: CATSRGTGDADTQYF. The chain is built from TRBV15 and TRBJ2-3, with 10 bases aligning to TRBD1. V trimming: 3 bases; J trimming: 4 bases; junction bases outside the gene matches: 4. CDR1 and CDR2 (germline): LNHNV, YYDKDF (reference sequence). The CDR3 sequence is 15 residues long.

The sample holds one count of this clone. The chain is built from TRBV6-2 or TRBV6-3 and TRBJ1-6; TRBD1 might be the D (5 bases). V shed 2 bases and J shed 8 bases, with 13 bases lying between them. From germline, CDR1 is MNHEY and CDR2 SVGEGT. The CDR3 extends over 15 amino acids. In DNA form, the CDR3 reads TGTGCCAGCAGTTACGGGGCCCTGGGGTATTCACCCCTCCACTTT. Translation: CASSYGALGYSPLHF.

V gene TRBV6-5 combines with J gene TRBJ2-3; D is uncertain. Germline CDR1 reads MNHEY; CDR2 reads SVGAGI. Deletions cut 4 bases from V and 9 bases from J, with 14 bases between. The CDR3 spans 13 residues. DNA for the CDR3: TGTGCCAGCAGTTCCCCCTCTGTAAGCACGCAGTATTTT. This gives the protein CASSSPSVSTQYF.

CDR3 in amino acids: CASSLTAKGGYTF. DNA of the CDR3: TGTGCCAGCAGTTTAACTGCGAAGGGGGGCTACACCTTC. The rearrangement links TRBV28 to TRBJ1-2; D may be TRBD1 (5 bases). CDR3 size: 13 residues. Between the trimmed V and J ends, which lost 2 bases and 8 bases, there was a span of 12 bases. The V gene's germline CDR1 is MDHEN and CDR2 SYDVKM.

The chain is built from TRBV28 and TRBJ2-7, with TRBD1 matching over 10 bases. Losses at the gene ends were 6 bases for V and 2 bases for J; bases not matched to a gene: 7. The CDR3 is made up of 15 amino acids. CDR1 is MDHEN and CDR2 is SYDVKM in the germline V gene. The CDR3 loop reads CASSWGGQGAYEQYF. The CDR3 DNA reads TGTGCCAGCAGCTGGGGAGGACAGGGGGCCTACGAGCAGTACTTC.

The chain links TRBV11-2 to TRBJ2-7; 14 bases fit TRBD2. The V and J ends lost 5 bases and 3 bases, in that order; junction bases with no gene match: 3. Germline V gene lookup returns CDR1 SGHAT and CDR2 FQNNGV. This CDR3 spans 15 amino acids. CDR3 DNA sequence: TGTGCCAGCAGCCCCGGACTAGCGGGGGGCTACGAGCAGTACTTC. Translated: CASSPGLAGGYEQYF.

Regarding this clone: A junction end diverges from the germline sequence, so it may reflect a read error. This chain connects TRBV6-2 or TRBV6-3 to TRBJ2-7; weak D call: TRBD2 (5 bases). The V gene's germline CDR1 is MNHEY and CDR2 SVGEGT. This CDR3 has 13 amino acids. The CDR3 nucleotides read TGTGCCAGCAGTCTTACCGGGGATTACGGGCAGTACTTC. Encoded protein: CASSLTGDYGQYF.

This chain connects TRBV9 to TRBJ2-1; tentative D call: TRBD1 (5 bases). The germline V gene encodes CDR1 SGDLS and CDR2 YYNGEE. The CDR3 has 15 amino acids. Trimming took off 4 bases at V and 9 bases at J, with 20 bases between the two ends. This CDR3 is CASSRTTDQRGEQFF. DNA for the CDR3: TGTGCCAGCAGCCGAACGACGGACCAAAGGGGTGAGCAGTTCTTC.

The chain joins TRBV27 to TRBJ1-6; D unresolved. This CDR3 has 14 residues. CDR1 and CDR2 (germline): MNHEY, SMNVEV (reference sequence). The V and J ends lost 8 bases and 0 bases respectively, with 8 bases between them. The CDR3 coding sequence is TGTGCCAGCTCGCCTAGCTCCTATAATTCACCCCTCCACTTT. This gives the protein CASSPSSYNSPLHF.

The chain uses TRBV7-7 and TRBJ2-5; 7 positions agree with TRBD1. V shed 5 bases and J 2 bases; nucleotides not matched to a gene: 2. The CDR3 is 13 residues long. CDR1 SSHAT and CDR2 FNYEAQ come from the germline V gene (reference sequence). CDR3 protein: CASSQDRQETQYF. The CDR3 region has the DNA TGTGCCAGCAGCCAGGACAGGCAAGAGACCCAGTACTTC.

This chain links TRBV5-6 with TRBJ1-1; D gene unclear. Trimming removed 1 base at V and 5 bases at J, with 12 bases between. CDR1 and CDR2 (germline): SGHDT, YYEEEE. This CDR3 comprises 14 residues. The CDR3 spells CASSLNRGRTEAFF. The CDR3 DNA reads as TGTGCCAGCAGCTTGAATCGGGGAAGAACTGAAGCTTTCTTT.

This clone has just a few counts. The chain employs TRBV9 and TRBJ2-5, with D possibly being TRBD2 (5 bases). The V end lost 0 bases, the J end lost 1 base, and 13 bases lay between the germline ends. Germline values: CDR1 SGDLS, CDR2 YYNGEE. CDR3 length: 16 residues. CDR3 coding DNA: TGTGCCAGCAGCGTAGCTGGGTTGGCGGGCCAAGAGACCCAGTACTTC. The encoded protein is CASSVAGLAGQETQYF.

This clone was found once. The V and J genes are TRBV3-1 (or the pseudogene TRBV3-2) and TRBJ1-3; tentative D call: TRBD1 (5 bases). There are 16 residues in the CDR3. Germline V gives CDR1 LGHDT, CDR2 YNNKEL (reference sequence). Deletions cut 1 base from V and 7 bases from J, with 17 bases between. CDR3 region: CASSQAGQGLPNTIYF. In DNA form, the CDR3 reads TGTGCCAGCAGCCAAGCAGGGCAGGGCCTCCCGAACACCATATATTTT.

The V and J genes are TRBV2 and TRBJ2-1, with D maybe TRBD2 (5 bases). The CDR3 runs to 14 residues. Per germline, CDR1 SNHLY and CDR2 FYNNEI. V lost 8 bases and J 0 bases, leaving 11 bases between the germline ends. CDR3 bases: TGTGCCAGCTACTACCGGGACTCCTACAATGAGCAGTTCTTC. Translated, it gives CASYYRDSYNEQFF.